The sequence of this T cell receptor beta chain was determined in a study of blood T cells in healthy people across ages. Points from the study as a whole: Roughly linear age-related decline in beta diversity appeared, significant by age approximately 43. Unsorted PBMCs prevented conclusive naive versus antigen-experienced comparison.

Primers used in a second PCR of about 6 to 11 cycles were a sample-barcoded 5' primer and a J-beta primer mix. Every molecule of cDNA carried a tag from a template-switch adaptor with 12 random nucleotides. TCRdb independently ran MiXCR on the 5' RACE reads; one entry per CDR3 protein. The sample has 1.5 million to 2 million distinct CDR3 sequences, 34% seen once; the top ten hold around 10%. CDR1 is SGHTA and CDR2 is FQGTGA in the germline V gene. Trimming removed 1 base at V and 5 bases at J, with 11 bases between. There are 14 residues in the CDR3. This clonotype was detected only a few times. What it recognizes is unknown.

This receptor was obtained from a woman aged 30 to 39 in good health. Sequencing was performed on blood. The J gene is TRBJ1-1, the V gene TRBV7-3; maybe TRBD1 (6 bases). CDR3 sequence (DNA): TGTGCCAGCAGCTTAATCGGGGGGCGGACTGAAGCTTTCTTT. This sequence encodes CASSLIGGRTEAFF.